The T cell receptor (beta chain) described here comes from a study of T-cell reconstitution after alpha-beta-depleted transplantation in children. The authors prepared the TCRbeta library with unique molecular identifiers. TCRdb redid the calling of the PCR reads with MiXCR, one entry per CDR3 protein. The repertoire holds some 550,000 distinct CDR3 sequences, with more than 20% as singletons. Germline V CDR1 and CDR2: SEHNR, FQNEAQ (reference sequence). The CDR3 is made up of 16 amino acids. Between the trimmed V and J ends, which lost 5 bases and 0 bases, there was a span of 14 bases. The clonotype was recovered from a boy in the first two years of life who had a stem cell transplant for acute myeloid leukemia, so the T cells may come from the graft donor. The chain employs TRBV7-9 and TRBJ2-1; D may match TRBD1 or TRBD2 (6 bases each). The material sequenced was PBMCs, mostly from graft donor cells, taken 360 days after TCRalphabeta/CD19-depleted stem cell transplant. In nucleotides, the CDR3 is TGTGCCAGCAGCGGATCGGGGGCAAGCTCCTACAATGAGCAGTTCTTC. This encodes CASSGSGASSYNEQFF.